Listed here are 20 T cell receptor beta chains from one sample, sequenced in a study of T cell responses to AZD1222 COVID-19 vaccine. Only in-frame clones appear in the TCRdb table, and some are missing; sequencing was by immunoSEQ multiplex PCR. The table shows 250,000 or so clones, with more than 80% occurring only once. The starting material was peripheral blood, obtained on day 0 of AZD1222 vaccination. The source of these receptors is an adult in good health.

The chain combines TRBV28 with TRBJ2-5; 11 bases are shared with TRBD2. The CDR3 is 13 amino acids. The trim removed 8 bases at V and 4 bases at J, leaving 3 bases unmatched. The V gene's germline CDR1 is MDHEN and CDR2 SYDVKM. Written as DNA, the CDR3 is TGTGCCAGCGGACTAGCGGGTGGAGAGACCCAGTACTTC. Amino acid sequence: CASGLAGGETQYF. The full variable domain, with the rest looked up from reference TRBV28 and TRBJ2-5, is DVKVTQSSRYLVKRTGEKVFLECVQDMDHENMFWYRQDPGLGLRLIYFSYDVKMKEKGDIPEGYSVSREKKERFSLILESASTNQTSMYLCASGLAGGETQYFGPGTRLLVL.

The chain employs TRBV7-2 and TRBJ1-2; 7 bases are shared with TRBD1. The CDR3 is 14 residues long. V lost 4 bases to trimming and J lost 2 bases; unmatched junction nucleotides: 4. The V gene's germline CDR1 is SGHTA and CDR2 FQGNSA. The DNA for the CDR3 is TGTGCCAGCAGCTGGGGACAGCTAAACTATGGCTACACCTTC. This translates into CASSWGQLNYGYTF.

CDR3: CASRGTGRYEQYF. CDR3 nucleotides: TGCGCCAGCAGGGGGACAGGACGCTACGAGCAGTACTTC. The V gene is TRBV5-1, the J gene TRBJ2-7, with 8 nucleotides matching TRBD1. With 5 bases clipped from V and 3 bases from J, the junction kept 4 bases outside the gene matches. The CDR3 extends over 13 amino acids. Germline V lookup: CDR1 SGHRS, CDR2 YFSETQ.

In nucleotides, the CDR3 is TGTGCCACCAGCGGCCTAAATTCACCCCTCCACTTT. It codes for CATSGLNSPLHF. This rearrangement joins TRBV15 to TRBJ1-6, with D unresolved. The CDR3 extends over 12 amino acids. Trimming stripped 5 bases from V and 7 bases from J, with 6 bases between. Germline V gene lookup returns CDR1 LNHNV and CDR2 YYDKDF (reference sequence).

V is TRBV7-2 and J is TRBJ1-2, with D unresolved. The CDR3 is made up of 13 amino acids. The V and J ends lost 5 bases and 1 base respectively, with 8 bases between them. CDR1 SGHTA and CDR2 FQGNSA come from the germline V gene. The CDR3 bases are TGTGCCAGCAGCGACCCGGGTAACTATGGCTACACCTTC. It yields the protein CASSDPGNYGYTF.

This chain joins TRBV28 and TRBJ1-4; TRBD1 might be the D (6 bases). The CDR3 is 14 amino acids. Germline assignment: CDR1 MDHEN and CDR2 SYDVKM. Trimming removed 4 bases at V and 7 bases at J, with 13 bases between. CDR3 coding DNA: TGTGCCAGCAGTTCACAGGGCTCAGGTGAAAAACTGTTTTTT. It is translated as CASSSQGSGEKLFF.

With regard to this clone: One end of the junction does not line up with germline, which may come from a read error. The chain's CDR3 is CASREGPEDTQYF. DNA for the CDR3: TGTGCCAGCAGGGAAGGGCCGGAAGATACGCAGTATTTT. The chain couples TRBV2 to TRBJ2-3, with D unresolved. The CDR3 sequence is 13 residues long. Germline loops: CDR1 SNHLY, CDR2 FYNNEI.

The CDR3 region has the DNA TGTGCCAGCAACTCAGTGGGTTTGAGCACAGATACGCAGTATTTT. Its protein product is CASNSVGLSTDTQYF. The chain combines TRBV2 with TRBJ2-3, with unresolved D. This CDR3 comprises 15 residues. Germline V lookup: CDR1 SNHLY, CDR2 FYNNEI. Trimming took 7 bases from V and 0 from J, leaving 14 bases between them.

This clone was seen just once. The rearrangement uses TRBV5-4 and TRBJ2-2; D perhaps matches TRBD2 (6 bases). This CDR3 comprises 16 residues. Germline loops: CDR1 SGHNT, CDR2 YYREEE (reference sequence). Trimming took off 6 bases at V and 0 bases at J, with 15 bases between the two ends. The CDR3 coding sequence is TGTGCCAGCACCTCTGACGGACTAACGAACACCGGGGAGCTGTTTTTT. It yields the protein CASTSDGLTNTGELFF.

This chain uses TRBV5-1 with TRBJ1-1; no clear D gene. Germline V gives CDR1 SGHRS, CDR2 YFSETQ. V lost 5 bases, J lost 6 bases, and 14 bases lay in between. The CDR3 is 13 amino acids. This CDR3 is CASRSEMLAEAFF. As DNA, the CDR3 is TGCGCCAGCAGGAGCGAGATGCTGGCTGAAGCTTTCTTT.

This sequence joins TRBV19 and TRBJ2-1, with 12 bases fitting TRBD2. Germline lookup yields CDR1 LNHDA and CDR2 SQIVND (reference sequence). The CDR3 loop spans 18 amino acids. V lost 5 bases and J lost 0; bases outside the gene matches: 8. The CDR3 spells CASSVGTSGSYSYNEQFF. The CDR3 region has the DNA TGTGCCAGTAGTGTTGGGACTAGCGGGTCTTACTCCTACAATGAGCAGTTCTTC.

The rearrangement joins TRBV4-1 to TRBJ2-7; D is perhaps TRBD1 (6 bases). CDR3 length equals 14 residues. CDR1 is MGHRA and CDR2 is YSYEKL in the germline V gene. V lost 2 bases, J lost 6 bases, and 14 bases lay in between. Here the CDR3 reads CASSQKGQGSEQYF. DNA for the CDR3: TGCGCCAGCAGCCAAAAGGGTCAGGGGAGCGAGCAGTACTTC.

The chain recombines TRBV10-3 with TRBJ2-7; 10 positions match TRBD2. Germline CDR1 and CDR2: ENHRY and SYGVKD. The CDR3 spans 18 residues. V shed 0 bases, J shed 2 bases, and the junction held 10 bases outside the gene matches. The chain's CDR3 is CAISESITLAGEAYEQYF. CDR3 nucleotides: TGTGCCATCAGTGAGTCGATAACTCTAGCGGGAGAAGCCTACGAGCAGTACTTC.

The chain is built from TRBV5-1 and TRBJ2-5; D not resolved. CDR1 is SGHRS, CDR2 YFSETQ, per germline. V shed 0 bases and J shed 5 bases, with 11 bases lying between them. The CDR3 runs to 14 residues. The DNA of the CDR3 is TGCGCCAGCAGCTTGGAAGGGTTCCGTGAGACCCAGTACTTC. Protein product: CASSLEGFRETQYF.

In its sample, this clone was seen once. The J gene is TRBJ2-1, the V gene TRBV7-3; 7 bases agree with TRBD2. The CDR3 is made up of 16 amino acids. V shed 2 bases and J 0 bases; nucleotides not matched to a gene: 4. Germline V gene sequence: CDR1 SGHTA, CDR2 FQGTGA. The CDR3 reads CASSLSPSGSYNEQFF. CDR3 in DNA: TGTGCCAGCAGCTTATCCCCTAGCGGCTCCTACAATGAGCAGTTCTTC.

The V call is TRBV18, the J call TRBJ1-6, with D unclear. V lost 4 bases and J lost 6, with 13 bases in between. The CDR3 totals 15 residues. The germline CDR1 and CDR2 sequences are KGHSH and LQKENI. DNA for the CDR3: TGTGCCAGCTCACGTGACCGGTCGGGTAATTCACCCCTCCACTTT. Translating gives CASSRDRSGNSPLHF.

The chain combines TRBV5-4 with TRBJ2-7; no clear D gene. This CDR3 has 12 residues. V was cut by 0 bases and J by 5 bases, with 6 bases left in between. Germline V gene data show CDR1 as SGHNT and CDR2 as YYREEE (reference sequence). The CDR3 is CASSLDGNEQYF. CDR3 in DNA: TGTGCCAGCAGCTTGGATGGGAACGAGCAGTACTTC.

The J gene is TRBJ1-5, the V gene TRBV5-6; D unresolved. CDR3 size: 13 residues. Trimming took off 0 bases at V and 7 bases at J, with 8 bases between the two ends. Germline V lookup: CDR1 SGHDT, CDR2 YYEEEE. The CDR3 spells CASSLVGTQPQHF. CDR3 in DNA: TGTGCCAGCAGCTTGGTGGGAACCCAGCCCCAGCATTTT.

V usage is TRBV21-1 and J usage is TRBJ1-5. TRBV21-1 is described as a pseudogene. This CDR3 comprises 14 residues. The CDR3 spells CASSFRRGRQPQHF. As DNA, the CDR3 is TGTGCCAGCAGCTTCCGGAGAGGGCGCCAGCCCCAGCATTTT.

This rearrangement joins TRBV9 to TRBJ2-7, with unresolved D. From germline, CDR1 is SGDLS and CDR2 YYNGEE. The V end lost 2 bases, the J end lost 5 bases, and 14 bases lay between the germline ends. There are 14 residues in the CDR3. In DNA, the CDR3 is TGTGCCAGCAGCGTCGGCAGTGTCTATGACGAGCAGTACTTC. Its translation: CASSVGSVYDEQYF.